This note documents a single T cell receptor (beta chain) sequence. Its antigen remains unidentified. Base qualities are not at hand, and no much larger clone is one base apart. This sample stems from a study of T cell responses to AZD1222 COVID-19 vaccine (dated by TCRdb to the early 2020s). Context from the whole study: TCR sequencing covered fewer than 250 trial participants: around 210 given two doses of AZD1222 and 26 given two doses of MenACWY control vaccine. Trial participants were enrolled by age into 18-55, 56-69 and 70-plus year subgroups, with roughly 160, 29 and 62 TCR-sequenced participants respectively. Study-level results and caveats: The whole spike protein was spanned by vaccine-associated CD4 TCRs, and dominant responses were seen in regions 160-218 and 743-854. No day 14 peak-response samples were available, so repertoires were characterized only after the peak T cell response. In the small 56-69-year group, the increase in depth fell short of significance, most likely because of low power. Conclusions about previously exposed vaccinees are limited, since just five to seven AZD1222 recipients were seropositive for SARS-CoV-2 at baseline. Nearly half of unique spike-specific TCRs reportedly recognized epitopes outside regions mutated in the B.1.351 and B.1.1.7 variants. Most participants were white British and females outnumbered males, and the authors suggested that clonal diversity may have been underestimated. After two AZD1222 doses, spike-specific TCR breadth and depth were significantly higher than at day 0 and than in MenACWY recipients.

The CDR3 regions of human TCRbeta chains were subjected to immunosequencing. Under the source paper's analysis protocol: TCRs in the repertoires were compared against a reference library of SARS-CoV-2-specific TCRs that had been generated with the MIRA antigen-specificity platform. Breadth was defined as the fraction of unique TCRs that were SARS-CoV-2-associated, and depth was defined as the fraction of total T cells that were SARS-CoV-2-associated. Each spike-specific TCR was assigned to its reactive spike region and to a CD4 or CD8 class using the MIRA data. Log10-transformed breadth and depth values were compared by one-way ANOVA with Sidak's multiple comparisons tests. This immuneACCESS table, as held by TCRdb, lists in-frame sequences with V and J called but not all clones. Of the missing ones, under half trace to an unresolved V gene in checked studies; the others have no known cause. D and trimming come from the DNA, and the V and J calls and clone size come from that table. This sample lists hundreds of thousands of clones; approximately 94% were detected once. The ten top clones hold about 1% of the sample.

There are 13 amino acids in the CDR3, from cysteine to phenylalanine inclusive. Of all the DNA, just the CDR3 is kept, 39 bases in frame from base 1. CDR1 and CDR2, per the germline V gene, are KGHSH and LQKENI. V is cut by 2 bases and J by 2 bases, and the space between the germline ends is 6 bases. Interpreted using the paper, the time point label stands for: baseline before first vaccination. The treatment or condition tag for this specimen amounts to: meningococcal conjugate vaccine given as trial control. Samples from vaccinated people were obtained from the UK trials COV001 and COV002, which included a single-blind randomized controlled phase 2/3 trial of AZD1222 (ChAdOx1 nCoV-19) in healthy adults. For TCRbeta chain sequencing, PBMC samples from trial participants were taken at day 0 and at day 28 after the second dose.

The sample consisted of peripheral blood, taken on day 0 of MenACWY control vaccination. This TCR was sampled from an adult in good health. The rearranged segments are TRBV18 and TRBJ1-2, with no reliable assignment of the D segment. The sequenced DNA is TGTGCCAGCTCACCAGAACAGAACTATGGCTACACCTTC. It codes for CASSPEQNYGYTF. The CDR3, completed at both ends by the reference TRBV18 and TRBJ1-2 genes, gives the full variable domain NAGVMQNPRHLVRRRGQEARLRCSPMKGHSHVYWYRQLPEEGLKFMVYLQKENIIDESGMPKERFSAEFPKEGPSILRIQQVVRGDSAAYFCASSPEQNYGYTFGSGTRLTVV.